This TCR beta chain was sequenced during a study of blood T cell repertoires in COVID-19. The overall study: Whether acute or convalescent, the COVID-19 samples came from the United States, Italy and Spain. Sources were T cells, B-cell-depleted T cells, or PBMCs; the material itself was cDNA or gDNA.

In germline, CDR1 is LNHNV, CDR2 YYDKDF (reference sequence). Germline trimming cut 0 bases from V and 9 bases from J; bases unmatched to any gene: 5. The CDR3 consists of 15 residues. Original methodology: Estimates of nucleated cell counts were drawn from the amplification of reference gene primers. Clones were read by immunoSEQ multiplex PCR, and TCRdb kept only the in-frame ones, dropping some. That table is the source of V, J and clone size, and D and trimming were worked out from the DNA. This repertoire shows some 250,000 clones, around nine tenths found once; its top ten account for 0.9% to 1%.

The chain employs TRBV15 and TRBJ2-2; 9 bases agree with TRBD1. The sequenced material came from peripheral blood. The source is a woman aged 40 to 55 who had recovered from COVID-19. In DNA, the CDR3 is TGTGCCACCAGCAGAGATCGGGACAGGGTTCGGGAGCTGTTTTTT. It translates to CATSRDRDRVRELFF.